Sequencing of this T cell receptor (beta chain) was carried out in a study of blood T cell repertoires in COVID-19. The wider study: In each case, the material was cDNA or gDNA derived from T cells, B-cell-depleted T cells, or PBMCs.

The germline V and J ends were trimmed by 7 bases and 3 bases, with 6 bases remaining between them. Germline V gene data show CDR1 as SEHNR and CDR2 as FQNEAQ (reference sequence). CDR3 size: 12 residues. The authors' processing: Cell counts per sample came from amplifying reference gene primers. TCRdb's copy holds only in-frame clones and misses some; the assay was immunoSEQ multiplex PCR. The DNA was the basis for D and trimming; V, J and clone size are from that table. The data show over 45,000 clones, with roughly 78% seen just once and 8.2% held by the top ten. The clonotype comes from a woman of 80 years or more with acute or convalescent COVID-19. The sample taken for sequencing was peripheral blood. The rearrangement uses TRBV7-9 and TRBJ2-2; no reliable D call. The CDR3 DNA reads as TGTGCCAGCATCCTATACACCGGGGAGCTGTTTTTT. It encodes CASILYTGELFF.